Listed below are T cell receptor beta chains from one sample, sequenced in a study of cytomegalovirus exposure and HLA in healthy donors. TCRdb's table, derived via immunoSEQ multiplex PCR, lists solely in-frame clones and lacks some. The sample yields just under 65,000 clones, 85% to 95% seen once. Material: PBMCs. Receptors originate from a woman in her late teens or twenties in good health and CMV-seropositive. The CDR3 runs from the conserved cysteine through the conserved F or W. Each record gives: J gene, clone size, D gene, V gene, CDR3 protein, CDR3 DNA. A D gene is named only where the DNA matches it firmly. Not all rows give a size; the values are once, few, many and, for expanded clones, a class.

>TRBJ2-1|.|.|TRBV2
CASQTVISYNEQFF
TGTGCCAGCCAGACAGTAATCTCCTACAATGAGCAGTTCTTC
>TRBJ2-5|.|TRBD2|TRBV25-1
CASGGTSGFQETQYF
TGTGCCAGCGGGGGGACTAGTGGTTTCCAAGAGACCCAGTACTTC
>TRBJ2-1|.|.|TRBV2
CASSFSTAYRQVEQFF
TGTGCCAGCAGTTTTTCAACAGCCTACCGGCAAGTCGAGCAGTTCTTC
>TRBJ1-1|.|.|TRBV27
CASRLRTFGTEAFF
TGTGCCAGCCGCCTACGGACATTCGGCACTGAAGCTTTCTTT
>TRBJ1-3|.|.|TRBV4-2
CASSQDQGGSGNTIYF
TGTGCCAGCAGCCAAGATCAGGGTGGCTCTGGAAACACCATATATTTT
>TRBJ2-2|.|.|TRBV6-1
CASNPGLRAGELFF
TGTGCCAGCAACCCGGGTCTGAGGGCCGGGGAGCTGTTTTTT
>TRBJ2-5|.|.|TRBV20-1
CSFHRAETQYF
TGCAGTTTCCACAGGGCAGAGACCCAGTACTTC
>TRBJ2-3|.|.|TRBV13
CASSRRFWGPDGTDTQYF
TGTGCCAGCAGTCGCCGTTTCTGGGGGCCTGATGGCACAGATACGCAGTATTTT
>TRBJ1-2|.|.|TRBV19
CASSIPPGGYTF
TGTGCCAGTAGTATACCTCCAGGTGGCTACACCTTC
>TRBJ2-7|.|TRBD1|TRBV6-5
CASRPGTGIYEQYF
TGTGCCAGCAGGCCGGGGACAGGGATCTACGAGCAGTACTTC
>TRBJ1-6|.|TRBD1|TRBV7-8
CASIPGTVNSPLHF
TGTGCCAGCATTCCTGGGACAGTAAATTCACCCCTCCACTTT
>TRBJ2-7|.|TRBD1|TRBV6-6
CASSYWDRGDEQYF
TGTGCCAGCAGTTACTGGGACAGGGGTGATGAGCAGTACTTC
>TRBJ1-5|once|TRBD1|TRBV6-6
CAIRTGSNQPQHF
TGTGCCATTCGGACAGGGAGCAATCAGCCCCAGCATTTT
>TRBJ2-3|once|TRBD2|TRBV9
CASSQRAGFRTDTQYF
TGTGCCAGCAGTCAAAGAGCGGGATTTCGCACAGATACGCAGTATTTT
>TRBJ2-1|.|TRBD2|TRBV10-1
CASSESGTSGRYNEQFF
TGCGCCAGCAGTGAGTCAGGGACTAGCGGGAGATACAATGAGCAGTTCTTC
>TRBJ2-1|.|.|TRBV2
CASSRQLYNEQFF
TGTGCCAGCAGCAGACAGCTTTACAATGAGCAGTTCTTC
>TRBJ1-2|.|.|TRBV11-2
CASTPSGYPSYGYTF
TGTGCCAGCACCCCATCCGGGTACCCCTCCTATGGCTACACCTTC
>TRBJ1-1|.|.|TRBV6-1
CASSGPPQGTVNTEAFF
TGTGCCAGCAGTGGCCCCCCCCAGGGGACGGTGAACACTGAAGCTTTCTTT
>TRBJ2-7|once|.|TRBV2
CASIPDRLSYEQYF
TGTGCCAGCATCCCGGACAGACTCTCCTACGAGCAGTACTTC
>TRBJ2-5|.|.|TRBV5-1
CASSLSSRETQYF
TGCGCCAGCAGCTTGTCTAGCCGGGAGACCCAGTACTTC
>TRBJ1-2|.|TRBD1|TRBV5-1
CASSLRQGEDGYTF
TGCGCCAGCAGCTTAAGACAGGGTGAGGATGGCTACACCTTC
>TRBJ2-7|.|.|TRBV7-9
CASSLLSLGHPDYEQYF
TGTGCCAGCAGCTTATTAAGTCTTGGACATCCAGACTACGAGCAGTACTTC
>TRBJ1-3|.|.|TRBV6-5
CASSPTRSGNTIYF
TGTGCCAGCAGCCCAACTCGCTCTGGAAACACCATATATTTT
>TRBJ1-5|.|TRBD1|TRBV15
CATSRDHHLTGGHQPQHF
TGTGCCACCAGCAGAGATCACCATTTGACAGGGGGCCATCAGCCCCAGCATTTT
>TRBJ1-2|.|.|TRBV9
CASSRTDGYTF
TGTGCCAGCAGCAGGACAGATGGCTACACCTTC
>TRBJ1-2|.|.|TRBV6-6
CASSPRQQGWLGYTF
TGTGCCAGCAGCCCTCGCCAACAGGGTTGGCTTGGCTACACCTTC
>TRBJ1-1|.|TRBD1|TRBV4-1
CASSHLTGLPEAFF
TGCGCCAGCAGCCACCTGACAGGGCTTCCTGAAGCTTTCTTT
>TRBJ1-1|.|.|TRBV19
CASKYSRLVNTEAFF
TGTGCCAGTAAATACAGCCGTCTGGTGAACACTGAAGCTTTCTTT
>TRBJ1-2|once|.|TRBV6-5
CASRPYRGFHGYTF
TGTGCCAGCAGACCATATCGGGGGTTCCATGGCTACACCTTC
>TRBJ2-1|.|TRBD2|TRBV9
CASSARDYPGNEQFF
TGTGCCAGCAGCGCCCGGGACTATCCCGGCAATGAGCAGTTCTTC
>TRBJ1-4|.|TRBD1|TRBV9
CASSSDRGANEKLFF
TGTGCCAGCAGTTCTGACAGGGGCGCTAATGAAAAACTGTTTTTT
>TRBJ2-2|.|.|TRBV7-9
CASSPLGDTGELFF
TGTGCCAGCAGCCCACTCGGGGACACCGGGGAGCTGTTTTTT
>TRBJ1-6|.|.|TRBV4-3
CASSQESGVSSYNSPLHF
TGCGCCAGCAGCCAAGAATCAGGGGTGAGCTCCTATAATTCACCCCTCCACTTT
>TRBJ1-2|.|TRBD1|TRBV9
CASSDYETGMGYTF
TGTGCCAGCAGCGATTATGAGACAGGGATGGGCTACACCTTC
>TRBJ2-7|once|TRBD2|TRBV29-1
CSVSGTTGTTSYEQYF
TGCAGCGTGTCGGGAACAACCGGGACTACCTCCTACGAGCAGTACTTC
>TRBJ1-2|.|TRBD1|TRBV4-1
CASSHTGQESGYTF
TGCGCCAGCAGCCACACGGGACAGGAGAGTGGCTACACCTTC
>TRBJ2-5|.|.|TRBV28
CASSSATGRWAQYF
TGTGCCAGCAGTTCCGCCACAGGGCGTTGGGCCCAGTACTTC
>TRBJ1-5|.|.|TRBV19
CASTPRGGHQPQHF
TGTGCCAGTACCCCGAGGGGGGGGCATCAGCCCCAGCATTTT
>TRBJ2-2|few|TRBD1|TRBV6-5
CASSLRQGNTGELFF
TGTGCCAGCAGTTTACGACAGGGAAACACCGGGGAGCTGTTTTTT
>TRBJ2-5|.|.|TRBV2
CASSPRRRDLLETQYF
TGTGCCAGCAGTCCTAGGCGGCGGGACCTACTGGAGACCCAGTACTTC
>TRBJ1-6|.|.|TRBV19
CASSIEAGDSPLHF
TGTGCCAGTAGTATAGAGGCGGGGGATTCACCCCTCCACTTT
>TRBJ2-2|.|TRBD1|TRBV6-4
CASSETGAAGELFF
TGTGCCAGCAGTGAGACAGGGGCCGCCGGGGAGCTGTTTTTT
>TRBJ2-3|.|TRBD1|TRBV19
CASSATGGADTQYF
TGTGCCAGTAGTGCCACAGGGGGCGCAGATACGCAGTATTTT
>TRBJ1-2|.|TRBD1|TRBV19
CASSIGSQGQGRYTF
TGTGCCAGTAGTATCGGATCACAGGGGCAGGGACGCTACACCTTC
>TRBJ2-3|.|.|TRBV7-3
CASSLSGGRTDTQYF
TGTGCCAGCAGCTTAAGCGGGGGCCGAACAGATACGCAGTATTTT
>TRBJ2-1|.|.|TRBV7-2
CASSLALGVKNGNEQFF
TGTGCCAGCAGCTTAGCGCTAGGGGTCAAGAATGGCAATGAGCAGTTCTTC
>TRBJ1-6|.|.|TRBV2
CASSGENNSPLHF
TGTGCCAGCAGTGGAGAAAATAATTCACCCCTCCACTTT
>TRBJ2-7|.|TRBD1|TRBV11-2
CASSPGTGFNEQYF
TGTGCCAGCAGCCCCGGGACAGGCTTCAACGAGCAGTACTTC
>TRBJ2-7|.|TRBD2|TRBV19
CATTSGTSVYEQYF
TGTGCCACAACCTCCGGGACTAGCGTGTACGAGCAGTACTTC
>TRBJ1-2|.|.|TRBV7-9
CASSGSGQRRNGYTF
TGTGCCAGCAGCGGTTCGGGACAAAGGAGGAATGGCTACACCTTC
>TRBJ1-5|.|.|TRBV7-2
CASSLVGGGNQPQHF
TGTGCCAGCAGCTTAGTTGGGGGGGGCAATCAGCCCCAGCATTTT
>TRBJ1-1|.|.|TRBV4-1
CASSQGSGVGAFF
TGCGCCAGCAGCCAAGGTTCCGGGGTAGGGGCTTTCTTT